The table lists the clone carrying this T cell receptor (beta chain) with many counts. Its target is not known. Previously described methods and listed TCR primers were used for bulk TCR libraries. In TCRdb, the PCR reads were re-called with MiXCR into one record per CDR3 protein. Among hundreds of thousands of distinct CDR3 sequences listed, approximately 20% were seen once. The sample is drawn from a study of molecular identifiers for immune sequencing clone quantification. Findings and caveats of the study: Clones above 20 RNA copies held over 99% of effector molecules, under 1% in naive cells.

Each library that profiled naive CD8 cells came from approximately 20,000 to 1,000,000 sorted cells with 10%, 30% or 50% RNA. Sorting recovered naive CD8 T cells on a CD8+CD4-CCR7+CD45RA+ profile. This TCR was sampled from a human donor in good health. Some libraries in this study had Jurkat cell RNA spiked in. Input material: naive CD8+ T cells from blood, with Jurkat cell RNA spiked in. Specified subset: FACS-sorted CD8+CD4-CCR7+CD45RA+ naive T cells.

As DNA, the CDR3 is TGTGCCAGCAGTACAGGTTGGACCACAGGTCAGCCCCAGCATTTT. This translates into CASSTGWTTGQPQHF. The gene calls are TRBV12-3 or TRBV12-4 and TRBJ1-5; TRBD1 is a possible D gene (5 bases). The CDR3 contains 15 residues. V was cut by 5 bases and J by 6 bases, with 17 bases left in between.